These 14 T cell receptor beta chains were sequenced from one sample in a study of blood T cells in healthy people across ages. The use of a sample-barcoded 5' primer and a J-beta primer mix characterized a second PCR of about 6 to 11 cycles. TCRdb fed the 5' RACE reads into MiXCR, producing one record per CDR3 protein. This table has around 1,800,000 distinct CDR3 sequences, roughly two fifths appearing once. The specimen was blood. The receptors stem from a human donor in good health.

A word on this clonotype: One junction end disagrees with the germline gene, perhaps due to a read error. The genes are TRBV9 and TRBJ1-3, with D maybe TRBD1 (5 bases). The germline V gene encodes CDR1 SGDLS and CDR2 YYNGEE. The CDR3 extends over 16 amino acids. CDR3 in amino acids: CASSYRDSSSGNTVYF. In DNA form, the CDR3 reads TGTGCCAGCAGCTACCGGGACTCAAGCTCTGGAAACACCGTATATTTT.

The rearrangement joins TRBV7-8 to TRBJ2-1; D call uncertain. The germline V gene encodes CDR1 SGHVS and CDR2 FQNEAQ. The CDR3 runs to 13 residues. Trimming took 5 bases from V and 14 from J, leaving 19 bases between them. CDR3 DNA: TGTGCCAGCAGCCCCCCGCGGATCCTCGATGAGTTCTTC. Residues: CASSPPRILDEFF. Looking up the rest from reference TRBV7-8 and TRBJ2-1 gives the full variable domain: GAGVSQSPRYKVAKRGQDVALRCDPISGHVSLFWYQQALGQGPEFLTYFQNEAQLDKSGLPSDRFFAERPEGSVSTLKIQRTQQEDSAVYLCASSPPRILDEFFGPGTRLTVL.

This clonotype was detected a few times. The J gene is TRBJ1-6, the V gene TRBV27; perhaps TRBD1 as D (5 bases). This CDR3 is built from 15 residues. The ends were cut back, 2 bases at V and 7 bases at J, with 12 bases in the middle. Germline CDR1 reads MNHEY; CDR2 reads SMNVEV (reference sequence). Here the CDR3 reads CASSLMPGMNSPLHF. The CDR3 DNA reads TGTGCCAGCAGTTTAATGCCAGGGATGAATTCACCCCTCCACTTT.

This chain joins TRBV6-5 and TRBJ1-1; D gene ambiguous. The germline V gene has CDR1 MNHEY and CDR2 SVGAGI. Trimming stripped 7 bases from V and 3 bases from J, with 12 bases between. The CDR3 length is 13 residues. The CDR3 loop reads CASMAIMDTEAFF. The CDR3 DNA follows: TGTGCCAGCATGGCGATAATGGACACTGAAGCTTTCTTT.

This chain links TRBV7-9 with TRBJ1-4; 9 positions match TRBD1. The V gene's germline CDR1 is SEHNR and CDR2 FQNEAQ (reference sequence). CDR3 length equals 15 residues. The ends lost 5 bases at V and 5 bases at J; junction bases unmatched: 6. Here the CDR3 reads CASSRGQGINEKLFF. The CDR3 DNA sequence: TGTGCCAGCAGCAGGGGACAGGGAATCAATGAAAAACTGTTTTTT.

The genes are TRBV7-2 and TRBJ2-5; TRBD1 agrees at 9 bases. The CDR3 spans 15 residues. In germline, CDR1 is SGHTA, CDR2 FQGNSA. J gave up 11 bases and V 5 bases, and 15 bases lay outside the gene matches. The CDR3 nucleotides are TGTGCCAGCAGCCGACCCCTAGGGACAGGGTGGGAGCAGTACTTC. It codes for CASSRPLGTGWEQYF.

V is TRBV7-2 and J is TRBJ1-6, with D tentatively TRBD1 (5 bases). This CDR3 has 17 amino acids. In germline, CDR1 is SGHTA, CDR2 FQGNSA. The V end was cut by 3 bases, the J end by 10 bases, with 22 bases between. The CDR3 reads CASSLRVTEIYTSPLHF. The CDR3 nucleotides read TGTGCCAGCAGCTTGCGTGTGACAGAAATTTACACATCACCCCTCCACTTT. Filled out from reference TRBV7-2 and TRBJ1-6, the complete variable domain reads GAGVSQSPSNKVTEKGKDVELRCDPISGHTALYWYRQSLGQGLEFLIYFQGNSAPDKSGLPSDRFSAERTGGSVSTLTIQRTQQEDSAVYLCASSLRVTEIYTSPLHFGNGTRLTVT.

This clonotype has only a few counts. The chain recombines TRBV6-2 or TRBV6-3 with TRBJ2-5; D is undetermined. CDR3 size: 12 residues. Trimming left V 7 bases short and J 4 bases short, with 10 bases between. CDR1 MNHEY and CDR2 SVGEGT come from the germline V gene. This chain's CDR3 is CASTTFSETQYF. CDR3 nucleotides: TGTGCCAGCACTACCTTTTCAGAGACCCAGTACTTC.

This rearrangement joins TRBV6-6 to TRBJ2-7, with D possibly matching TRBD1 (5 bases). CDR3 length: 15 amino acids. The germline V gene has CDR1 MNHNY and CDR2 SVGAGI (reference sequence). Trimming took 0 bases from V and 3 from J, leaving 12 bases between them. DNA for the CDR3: TGTGCCAGCAGTTACTCGTCAGGGCTAGACTACGAGCAGTACTTC. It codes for CASSYSSGLDYEQYF.

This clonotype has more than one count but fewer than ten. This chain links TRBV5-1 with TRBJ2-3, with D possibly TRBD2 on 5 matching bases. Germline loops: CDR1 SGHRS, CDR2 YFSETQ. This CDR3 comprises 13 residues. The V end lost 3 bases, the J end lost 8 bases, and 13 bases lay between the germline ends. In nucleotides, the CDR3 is TGCGCCAGCAGCTCCCAAGAGGCGGGTACGCAGTATTTT. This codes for CASSSQEAGTQYF. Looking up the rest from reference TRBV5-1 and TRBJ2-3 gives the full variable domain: KAGVTQTPRYLIKTRGQQVTLSCSPISGHRSVSWYQQTPGQGLQFLFEYFSETQRNKGNFPGRFSGRQFSNSRSEMNVSTLELGDSALYLCASSSQEAGTQYFGPGTRLTVL.

DNA for the CDR3: TGCAGCGTTGTCTCGGGGTCTGGGGCCAACGTCCTGACTTTC. It is translated as CSVVSGSGANVLTF. V gene TRBV29-1 combines with J gene TRBJ2-6; TRBD2 is a possible D gene (5 bases). Germline CDR1 is SQVTM and CDR2 is ANQGSEA. The CDR3 totals 14 residues. Trimming took 4 bases from V and 1 from J, leaving 8 bases between them.

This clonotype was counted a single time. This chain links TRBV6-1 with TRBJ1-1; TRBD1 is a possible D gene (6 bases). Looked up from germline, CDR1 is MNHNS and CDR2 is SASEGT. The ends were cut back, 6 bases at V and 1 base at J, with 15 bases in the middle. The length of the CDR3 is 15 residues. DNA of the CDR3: TGTGCCAGCAGCGCCCGGTGGGGGGCGAACACTGAAGCTTTCTTT. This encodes CASSARWGANTEAFF.

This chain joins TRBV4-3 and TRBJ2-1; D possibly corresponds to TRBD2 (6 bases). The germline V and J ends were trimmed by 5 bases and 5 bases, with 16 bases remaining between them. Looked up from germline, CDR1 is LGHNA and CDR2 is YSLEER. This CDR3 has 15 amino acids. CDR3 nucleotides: TGCGCCAGCAGCGGGGGGTCGATGTGGAACAATGAGCAGTTCTTC. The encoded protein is CASSGGSMWNNEQFF.

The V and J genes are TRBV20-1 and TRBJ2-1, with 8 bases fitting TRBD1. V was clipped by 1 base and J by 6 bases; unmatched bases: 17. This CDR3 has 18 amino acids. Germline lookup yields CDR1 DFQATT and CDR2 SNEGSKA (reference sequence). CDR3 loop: CSARGPLDRVVFRNEQFF. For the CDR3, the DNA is TGCAGTGCTAGAGGCCCCCTGGACAGGGTCGTATTTCGCAATGAGCAGTTCTTC.